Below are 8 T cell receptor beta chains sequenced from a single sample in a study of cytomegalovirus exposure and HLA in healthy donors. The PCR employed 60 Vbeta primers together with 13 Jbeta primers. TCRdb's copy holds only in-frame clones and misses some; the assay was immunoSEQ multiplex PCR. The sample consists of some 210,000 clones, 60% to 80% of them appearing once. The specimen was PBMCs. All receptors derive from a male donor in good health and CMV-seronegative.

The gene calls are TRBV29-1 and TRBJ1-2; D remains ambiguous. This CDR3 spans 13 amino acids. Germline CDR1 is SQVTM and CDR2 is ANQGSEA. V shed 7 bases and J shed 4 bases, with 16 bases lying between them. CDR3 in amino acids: CSASHAGVYGYTF. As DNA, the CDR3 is TGCAGCGCTTCCCACGCAGGTGTCTATGGCTACACCTTC.

This CDR3 is CASSLNHVGTGGRDTQYF. The CDR3 DNA sequence: TGTGCCAGCAGCTTAAATCACGTCGGGACAGGGGGCAGGGATACGCAGTATTTT. V gene TRBV11-2 combines with J gene TRBJ2-3, with TRBD1 identical over 12 bases. The V gene end was trimmed by 2 bases and the J gene end by 6 bases; junction bases not matched to a gene: 12. The CDR3 consists of 18 residues. Germline V gives CDR1 SGHAT, CDR2 FQNNGV.

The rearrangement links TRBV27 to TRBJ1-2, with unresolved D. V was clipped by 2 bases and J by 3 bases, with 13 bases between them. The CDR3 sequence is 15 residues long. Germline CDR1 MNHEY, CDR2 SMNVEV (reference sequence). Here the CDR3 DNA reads TGTGCCAGCAGTTTAGTGAGAGGAGGGCACTATGGCTACACCTTC. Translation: CASSLVRGGHYGYTF.

The CDR3 spells CASSLGPGNYEQYF. In DNA form, the CDR3 reads TGTGCCAGCAGCTTAGGTCCGGGGAACTACGAGCAGTACTTC. The rearrangement links TRBV7-8 to TRBJ2-7; D might be TRBD2 (5 bases). V shed 1 base and J shed 3 bases, with 10 bases lying between them. The CDR3 runs to 14 residues. Germline CDR1 and CDR2: SGHVS and FQNEAQ.

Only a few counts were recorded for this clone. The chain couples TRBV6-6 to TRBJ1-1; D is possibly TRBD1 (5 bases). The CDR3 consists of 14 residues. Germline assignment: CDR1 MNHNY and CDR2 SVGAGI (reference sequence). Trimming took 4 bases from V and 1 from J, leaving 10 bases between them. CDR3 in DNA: TGTGCCAGCAGTTCATCGGGGGGGAACACTGAAGCTTTCTTT. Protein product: CASSSSGGNTEAFF.

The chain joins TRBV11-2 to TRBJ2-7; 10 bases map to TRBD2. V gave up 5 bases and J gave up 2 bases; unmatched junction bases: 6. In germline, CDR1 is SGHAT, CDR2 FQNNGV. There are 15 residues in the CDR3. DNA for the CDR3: TGTGCCAGCAGCCCGCTCAGCGGGAGGGCCTACGAGCAGTACTTC. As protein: CASSPLSGRAYEQYF.

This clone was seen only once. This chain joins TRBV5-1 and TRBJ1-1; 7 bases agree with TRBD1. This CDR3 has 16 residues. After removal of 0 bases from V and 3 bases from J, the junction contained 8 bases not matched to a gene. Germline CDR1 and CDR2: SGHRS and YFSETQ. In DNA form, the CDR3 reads TGCGCCAGCAGCTTGGCCTTAGGGGGCGCTTACACTGAAGCTTTCTTT. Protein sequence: CASSLALGGAYTEAFF.

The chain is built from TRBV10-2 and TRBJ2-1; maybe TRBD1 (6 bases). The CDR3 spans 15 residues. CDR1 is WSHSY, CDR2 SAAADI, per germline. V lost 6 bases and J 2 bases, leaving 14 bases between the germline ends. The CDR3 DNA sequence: TGCGCCAGCAGGAGGGACAAGGGGGCCTACAATGAGCAGTTCTTC. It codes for CASRRDKGAYNEQFF.